This T cell receptor (beta chain) appears in the sequencing data of a study of T cells in Graves' hyperthyroidism and ophthalmopathy. Study overall: Peripheral blood was collected at initial diagnosis, before any treatment.

V lost 2 bases to trimming and J lost 8 bases, with 12 bases between them. Germline lookup yields CDR1 MNHEY and CDR2 SVGAGI. CDR3 length: 13 residues. Using RNA transcripts as the source, TCR beta CDR3 regions were amplified. Researchers ran a first-round RT-PCR on the TCR CDR3 using the HTBI primer set. TCRdb used MiXCR to reprocess the multiplex PCR reads, holding one entry per CDR3 protein. The table lists 620,000 or so distinct CDR3 sequences, more than 14% of them singletons, with approximately 13% in the top ten. This clonotype was recorded many times. This clonotype was sampled from a woman between 45 and 60 years old with Graves' ophthalmopathy. Sequenced: blood. The rearrangement joins TRBV6-5 to TRBJ1-2, with no clear D. The chain's CDR3 is CASSYTGSQGYTF. CDR3 nucleotide sequence: TGTGCCAGCAGTTACACGGGGAGCCAAGGCTACACCTTC.